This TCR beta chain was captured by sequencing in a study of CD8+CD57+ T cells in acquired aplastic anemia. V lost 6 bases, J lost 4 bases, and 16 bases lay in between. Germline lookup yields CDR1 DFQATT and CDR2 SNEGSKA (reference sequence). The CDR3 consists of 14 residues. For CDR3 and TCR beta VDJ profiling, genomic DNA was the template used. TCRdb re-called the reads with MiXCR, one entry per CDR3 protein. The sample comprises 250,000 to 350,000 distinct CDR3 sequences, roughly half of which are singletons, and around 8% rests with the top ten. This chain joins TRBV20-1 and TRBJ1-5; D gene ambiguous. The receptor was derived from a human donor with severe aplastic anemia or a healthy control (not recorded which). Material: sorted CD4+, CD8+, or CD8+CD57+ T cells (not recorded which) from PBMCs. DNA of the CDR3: TGCAGTGCCATCTCTCTGGGCGGGAATCAGCCCCAGCATTTT. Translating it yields CSAISLGGNQPQHF.